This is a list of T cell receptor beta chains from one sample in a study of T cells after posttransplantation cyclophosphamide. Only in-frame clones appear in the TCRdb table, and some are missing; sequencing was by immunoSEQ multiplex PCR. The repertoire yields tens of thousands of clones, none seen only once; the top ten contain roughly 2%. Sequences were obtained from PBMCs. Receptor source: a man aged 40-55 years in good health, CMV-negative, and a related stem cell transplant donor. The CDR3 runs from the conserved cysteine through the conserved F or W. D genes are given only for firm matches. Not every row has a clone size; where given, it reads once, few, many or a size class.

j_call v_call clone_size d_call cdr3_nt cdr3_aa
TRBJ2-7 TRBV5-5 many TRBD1 TGTGCCAGCAGCCCGCCAGGGGGTTCACACGAGCAGTACTTC CASSPPGGSHEQYF
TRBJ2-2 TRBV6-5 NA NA TGTGCCAGCATTAACCGAGGTGGGGAGCTGTTTTTT CASINRGGELFF
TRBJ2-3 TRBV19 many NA TGTGCCTCAGAGACTAGTGGGACTGGCACAGATACGCAGTATTTT CASETSGTGTDTQYF
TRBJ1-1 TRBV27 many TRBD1 TGTGCCAGCAGTCAAGGACAGGGGGCGCTGAACACTGAAGCTTTCTTT CASSQGQGALNTEAFF
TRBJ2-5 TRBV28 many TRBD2 TGTGCCAGCAGTTGGGGAGGGCCCCAAGAGACCCAGTACTTC CASSWGGPQETQYF
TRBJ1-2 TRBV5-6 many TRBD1 TGTGCCAGCAGCAGATCCGCGACAGGGGGTTTTGGCTACACCTTC CASSRSATGGFGYTF
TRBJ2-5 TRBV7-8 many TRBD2 TGTGCCAGCAGCCGTGGGACTAGCGGGAAAGAGACCCAGTACTTC CASSRGTSGKETQYF
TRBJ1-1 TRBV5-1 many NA TGCGCCAGCTACGCCCTGGACAGAAACACTGAAGCTTTCTTT CASYALDRNTEAFF
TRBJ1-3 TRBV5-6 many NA TGTGCCAGCAGGCGGAGGTGGGGCTCTGGAAACACCATATATTTT CASRRRWGSGNTIYF
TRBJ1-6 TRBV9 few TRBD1 TGTGCCAGCAGCGGCAGGGGGAGAACCTATAATTCACCCCTCCACTTT CASSGRGRTYNSPLHF
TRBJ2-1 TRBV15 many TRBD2 TGTGCCACCAGCGGGCGGGAGTTAGGGTCCTTCGGGCAGTTCTTC CATSGRELGSFGQFF
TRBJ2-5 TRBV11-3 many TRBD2 TGTGCCAGCAGCTTAGAGGGACTAGTTGGCGAGACCCAGTACTTC CASSLEGLVGETQYF
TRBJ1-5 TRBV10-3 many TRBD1 TGTGCCAGTACAGGGGGGGATAGCAATCAGCCCCAGCATTTT CASTGGDSNQPQHF
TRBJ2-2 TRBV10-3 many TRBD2 TGTGCCATCAGCCTACTAGCGGACCTGAACACCGGGGAGCTGTTTTTT CAISLLADLNTGELFF
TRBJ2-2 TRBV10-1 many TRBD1 TGCGCCAGCAGTGATCCCGGGACAGGGGGCACCGGGGAGCTGTTTTTT CASSDPGTGGTGELFF
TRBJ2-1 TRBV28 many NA TGTGCCAGCAGCGACACTGGTGGGGAGAGCTCCTACAATGAGCAGTTCTTC CASSDTGGESSYNEQFF
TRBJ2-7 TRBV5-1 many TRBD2 TGCGCCAGCAGCTTGGGACTAGCGGGGGGCCAATACGAGCAGTACTTC CASSLGLAGGQYEQYF
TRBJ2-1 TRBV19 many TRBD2 TGTGCCAGTAGTATAGTTCCCGGACTAGCGGGGGGCAATGAGCAGTTCTTC CASSIVPGLAGGNEQFF
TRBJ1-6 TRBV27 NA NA TGTGCCAGCAGGTCGGTGATGGGGGGTACTAATTCACCCCTCCACTTT CASRSVMGGTNSPLHF
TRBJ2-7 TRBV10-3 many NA TGTGCCACCTATATAGGACTAGGGGGGTCCTACGAGCAGTACTTC CATYIGLGGSYEQYF
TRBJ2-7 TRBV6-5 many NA TGTGCCAGCAGTTACTCGGGGGGACTTCGGACCTACGAGCAGTACTTC CASSYSGGLRTYEQYF
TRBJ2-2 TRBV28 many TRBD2 TGTGCCAGCAGTTTATGGCACCTAGCGGGAGGGCCCGGGGAGCTGTTTTTT CASSLWHLAGGPGELFF
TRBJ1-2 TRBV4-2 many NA TGTGCCAGCAGCCAAGAAGAGGGTGGCTACACCTTC CASSQEEGGYTF
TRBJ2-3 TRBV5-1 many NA TGCGCCAGCAGCTTCGGGAGCACAGATACGCAGTATTTT CASSFGSTDTQYF
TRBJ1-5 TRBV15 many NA TGTGCCACCAGCAGGGCATGGGGGGGCGGCAATCAGCCCCAGCATTTT CATSRAWGGGNQPQHF
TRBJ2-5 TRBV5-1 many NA TGCGCCAGCACCTTTTCGCCCGAGGTAGAGACCCAGTACTTC CASTFSPEVETQYF
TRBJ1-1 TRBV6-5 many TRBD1 TGTGCCAGCAATTACAGGGGAACGGACACTGAAGCTTTCTTT CASNYRGTDTEAFF
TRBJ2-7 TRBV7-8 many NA TGTGCCAGCAGCTTTTTTCCGGGATACAACGAGCAGTACTTC CASSFFPGYNEQYF
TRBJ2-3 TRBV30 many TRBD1 TGTGCCTGGGGGACAGGGTCCGGCACAGATACGCAGTATTTT CAWGTGSGTDTQYF
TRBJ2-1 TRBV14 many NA TGTGCCAGCAGGCGGAGCTCCTACAATGAGCAGTTCTTC CASRRSSYNEQFF
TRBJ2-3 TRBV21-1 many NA TGTGCCAGCAACAACCTTCGAGGATCGGATACGCAGTATTTT CASNNLRGSDTQYF
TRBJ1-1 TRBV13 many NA TGTGCCAGCAGCTTAGACCAGGGGACTGAAGCTTTCTTT CASSLDQGTEAFF
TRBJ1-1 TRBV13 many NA TGTGCCAGCAGCTTAGGCCTGTACACTGAAGCTTTCTTT CASSLGLYTEAFF
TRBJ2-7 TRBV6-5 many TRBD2 TGTGCCAGCAGTTACTCTAGCGGGAGCTACGAGCAGTACTTC CASSYSSGSYEQYF
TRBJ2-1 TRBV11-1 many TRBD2 TGTGCCAGCAGCTTAGGTTCTAGCGGGAGTAATGAGCAGTTCTTC CASSLGSSGSNEQFF
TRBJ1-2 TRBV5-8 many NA TGTGCCAGCACCGTACAGGGTTTCTATGGCTACACCTTC CASTVQGFYGYTF
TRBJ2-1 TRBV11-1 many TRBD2 TGTGCCAGCAGCTTAAGGACTAGCGGGAGGGACCCCAGCAATGAGCAGTTCTTC CASSLRTSGRDPSNEQFF
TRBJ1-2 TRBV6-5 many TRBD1 TGTGCCAGCAGTTACGGACAGGAGCCATATGGCTACACCTTC CASSYGQEPYGYTF
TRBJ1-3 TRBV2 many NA TGTGCCAGCAGTGAACAGGCTGGAAACACCATATATTTT CASSEQAGNTIYF
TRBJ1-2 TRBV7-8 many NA TGTGCCAGCAGCCAATTCAGAGGTGGCTACACCTTC CASSQFRGGYTF
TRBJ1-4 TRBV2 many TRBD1 TGTGCCAGCGGGAGAGAGACAGGGGCCGAAAAACTGTTTTTT CASGRETGAEKLFF
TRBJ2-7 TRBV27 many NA TGTGCCAGCAGTTTGAGCAGGGTAGGCGAGCAGTACTTC CASSLSRVGEQYF
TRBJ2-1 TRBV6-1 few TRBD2 TGTGCCAGCAGCGGGACTAGCGGGAGGGATGAGCAGTTCTTC CASSGTSGRDEQFF
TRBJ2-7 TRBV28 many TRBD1 TGTGCCAGCAGTGGGACCGGGACAGTGTCCTACGAGCAGTACTTC CASSGTGTVSYEQYF
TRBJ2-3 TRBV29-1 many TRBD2 TGCAGCGTTTCGACTAGCGGGAGTGATACGCAGTATTTT CSVSTSGSDTQYF
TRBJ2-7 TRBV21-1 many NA TGTGCCAGCAGCATCCAGACTAGCGGGAGGCCTAGCTCCTACGAGCAGTACTTC CASSIQTSGRPSSYEQYF
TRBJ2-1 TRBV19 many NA TGTGCCAGTAGTATTTCCCTGAGATACAATGAGCAGTTCTTC CASSISLRYNEQFF
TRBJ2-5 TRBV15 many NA TGTGCCACCAGCCCCCGACAGGAAGAGACCCAGTACTTC CATSPRQEETQYF
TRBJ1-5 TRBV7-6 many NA TGTGCCAGCAGCTTGCCCGAGCAGCCCCAGCATTTT CASSLPEQPQHF
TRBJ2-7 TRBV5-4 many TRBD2 TGTGCCAGCAGCCAGGTCGGTAGCGGGAAAACCTACGAGCAGTACTTC CASSQVGSGKTYEQYF
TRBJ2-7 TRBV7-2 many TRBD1 TGTGCCAGCAGCTTGGCACAGGGGGTATTAACCTACGAGCAGTACTTC CASSLAQGVLTYEQYF
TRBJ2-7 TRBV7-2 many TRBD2 TGTGCCAGCAGCTTAGCGGCGGGAGCTGACTACGAGCAGTACTTC CASSLAAGADYEQYF
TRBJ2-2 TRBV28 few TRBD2 TGTGCCAGCAGTCCTACCTTCGATCCGGGACTAGTGATCACCGGGGAGCTGTTTTTT CASSPTFDPGLVITGELFF
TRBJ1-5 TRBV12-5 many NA TGTGCTAGTGGTTTAACAGGGAGCAATCAGCCCCAGCATTTT CASGLTGSNQPQHF
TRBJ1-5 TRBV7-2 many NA TGTGCCAGCAGCTTAGGATGGGGGGGGAATCAGCCCCAGCATTTT CASSLGWGGNQPQHF
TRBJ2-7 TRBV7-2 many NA TGTGCCAGCAGCTCATCGTTGGGCCAGGGGGGCGAGCAGTACTTC CASSSSLGQGGEQYF
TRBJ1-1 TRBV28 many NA TGTGCCAGCAGTTTACAAGCTGGCCGTGTGACGCGGGGAATGAACACTGAAGCTTTCTTT CASSLQAGRVTRGMNTEAFF
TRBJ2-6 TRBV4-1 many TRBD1 TGCGCCAGCAGCCCTACCTCTACAGGGGCCGGGGCCAACGTCCTGACTTTC CASSPTSTGAGANVLTF
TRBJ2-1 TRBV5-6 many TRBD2 TGTGCCAGCAGGCTGGGAGGACTAGGGGAAAATGAGCAGTTCTTC CASRLGGLGENEQFF